This is a list of T cell receptor beta chains from one sample in a study of blood T cell repertoires in COVID-19. This table comes from immunoSEQ multiplex PCR, and its TCRdb copy is limited to in-frame clones, with some not included. The sample holds roughly 49,000 clones, more than 75% seen once. Sequencing was performed on peripheral blood. These TCRs come from a man in his fifties with active COVID-19. CDR3s leave out the opening cysteine and the closing phenylalanine or tryptophan. Only part of the rows carry a size: once, few, many, or a class if the clone is expanded.

size | V | CDR3
NA | TRBV7-9 | ASVLSAIGELF
NA | TRBV12-3/TRBV12-4 | ASSFPNSPLH
NA | TRBV9 | ASSVNPGGSGELF
NA | TRBV7-9 | ASSLALVAADTQY
NA | TRBV3-1/TRBV3-2 | ASSPGGIEQF
few | TRBV18 | ASSLAGSLYEQY
few | TRBV29-1 | SGLWGGYGYT
NA | TRBV6-6 | ASSYSTGKINEQF
NA | TRBV11-2 | ASSPIRQARGEQY
few | TRBV5-5 | ASSVYLTGNEQF
NA | TRBV12-3/TRBV12-4 | ASTGQVLHEQF
NA | TRBV30 | AWSRTGADTQY
NA | TRBV7-6 | ASSLVGGSGTDTQY
NA | TRBV7-9 | ASSSTSSYTDTQY
NA | TRBV7-2 | ASSEGAKRANEQF
NA | TRBV21-1 | ASSKAQGLEQY
NA | TRBV6-5 | ASSSWGTHNEQF
NA | TRBV14 | ASSPSTDTQY
NA | TRBV4-1 | ASSRLPNPNEKLF
NA | TRBV27 | ASSIDRGRNEAF
NA | TRBV7-9 | ASSLLAGDTGELF
NA | TRBV7-2 | ASSLSPESPLH
NA | TRBV30 | AWRGMTEAF
NA | TRBV20-1 | SAQAAQY
NA | TRBV19 | ASSTRNTIY
NA | TRBV20-1 | SRPGTDTQY
NA | TRBV29-1 | SVEDRGGQYNEQF
NA | TRBV7-9 | ASSLTGGVTLERNTIY
NA | TRBV5-1 | ASSLQGAWTEAF
few | TRBV5-4 | ASSRQEGGDEKLF
NA | TRBV6-5 | ASSFQPGLAFAELF
NA | TRBV6-6 | AGRGQEEKLF
NA | TRBV5-1 | ASSPGGAGQPQH
few | TRBV6-2/TRBV6-3 | ASSYSMQSLAGRTYNEQF
NA | TRBV6-1 | ASSVVGTSGHRSYEQY
NA | TRBV24-1 | ATSEKPWEKLF
NA | TRBV30 | AWSARQGKF
NA | TRBV18 | ASSQSGANTGELF
few | TRBV6-5 | ASIRGQGGGYT
NA | TRBV12-3/TRBV12-4 | ASALGGRGYT